The source of this T cell receptor beta chain is a study of cytomegalovirus exposure and HLA in healthy donors. PCR was performed using 60 Vbeta and 13 Jbeta primers. The protocol was immunoSEQ multiplex PCR, while the TCRdb copy is restricted to in-frame clones and leaves out a portion. Of tens of thousands of clones in the sample, 70% to 80% were seen once. Trimming removed 4 bases from V and 4 bases from J; junction bases left unmatched: 5. This CDR3 spans 14 amino acids. Germline V gene sequence: CDR1 SGHRS, CDR2 YFSETQ. Sequenced input: PBMCs. The receptor was isolated from a man aged 25 to 40 in good health and CMV-seronegative. V usage is TRBV5-1 and J usage is TRBJ2-7, with 10 bases matching TRBD2. CDR3: CASSQGTSEYEQYF. The CDR3 DNA sequence: TGCGCCAGCAGCCAGGGGACTAGCGAGTACGAGCAGTACTTC.